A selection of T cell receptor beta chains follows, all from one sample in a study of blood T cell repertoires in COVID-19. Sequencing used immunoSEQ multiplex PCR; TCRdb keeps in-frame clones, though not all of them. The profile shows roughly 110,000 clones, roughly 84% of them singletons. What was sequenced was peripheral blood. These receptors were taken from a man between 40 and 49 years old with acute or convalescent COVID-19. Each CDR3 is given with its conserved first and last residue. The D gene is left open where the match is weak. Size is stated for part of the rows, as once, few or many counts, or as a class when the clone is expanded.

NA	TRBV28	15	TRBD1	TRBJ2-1	CASSLAGTGGDEQFF	TGTGCCAGCAGTTTGGCCGGGACAGGTGGGGATGAGCAGTTCTTC
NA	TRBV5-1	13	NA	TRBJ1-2	CASSFSGEEGYTF	TGCGCCAGCAGCTTCAGCGGGGAGGAAGGCTACACCTTC
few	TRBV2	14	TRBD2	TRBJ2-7	CASEPGLADYEQYF	TGTGCCAGCGAACCGGGTCTAGCGGACTACGAGCAGTACTTC
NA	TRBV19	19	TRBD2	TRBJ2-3	CASSIDPLRLAGLKDTQYF	TGTGCCAGTAGTATAGATCCCCTAAGGCTAGCGGGATTAAAGGATACGCAGTATTTT
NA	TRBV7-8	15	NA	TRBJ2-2	CASSLATGNTGELFF	TGTGCCAGCAGCTTAGCGACAGGGAACACCGGGGAGCTGTTTTTT
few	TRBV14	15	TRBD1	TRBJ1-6	CASRTSTRGYSPLHF	TGTGCCAGCAGGACTTCTACCAGGGGGTATTCACCCCTCCACTTT
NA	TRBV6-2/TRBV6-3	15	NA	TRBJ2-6	CASSLQASGANVLTF	TGTGCCAGCAGCTTACAGGCCTCTGGGGCCAACGTCCTGACTTTC
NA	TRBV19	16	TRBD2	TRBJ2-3	CASRRTSGISTDTQYF	TGTGCCAGTAGGAGGACTAGCGGGATTAGCACAGATACGCAGTATTTT
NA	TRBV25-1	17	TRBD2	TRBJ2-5	CASSELGRGSYQETQYF	TGTGCCAGCAGTGAATTAGGGAGGGGCTCCTACCAAGAGACCCAGTACTTC
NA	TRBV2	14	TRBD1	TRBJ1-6	CASRRQGNNSPLHF	TGTGCCAGCCGGAGACAGGGGAATAATTCACCCCTCCACTTT
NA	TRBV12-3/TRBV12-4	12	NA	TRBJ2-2	CASRDSTGELFF	TGTGCCAGCCGTGACTCCACCGGGGAGCTGTTTTTT
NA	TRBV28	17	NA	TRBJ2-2	CASSLAPGRGRTGELFF	TGTGCCAGCAGCCTAGCTCCCGGCAGGGGCCGCACCGGGGAGCTGTTTTTT
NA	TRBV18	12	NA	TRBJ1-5	CASSRGNQPQHF	TGTGCCAGCTCAAGAGGCAATCAGCCCCAGCATTTT
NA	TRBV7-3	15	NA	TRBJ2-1	CASSLTGLSVNEQFF	TGTGCCAGCAGCTTAACGGGACTTTCGGTAAATGAGCAGTTCTTC
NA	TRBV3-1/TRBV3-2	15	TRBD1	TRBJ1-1	CASSHQDRGVTEAFF	TGTGCCAGCAGCCATCAGGACAGGGGAGTTACTGAAGCTTTCTTT
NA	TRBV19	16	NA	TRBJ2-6	CASKRARASGANVLTF	TGTGCCAGTAAGAGGGCCCGGGCCTCTGGGGCCAACGTCCTGACTTTC
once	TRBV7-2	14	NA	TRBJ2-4	CASSSGGAKNIQYF	TGTGCCAGCAGCTCCGGAGGCGCCAAAAACATTCAGTACTTC
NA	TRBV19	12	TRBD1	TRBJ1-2	CASSTQGARYTF	TGTGCCAGTAGTACGCAGGGGGCTCGCTACACCTTC
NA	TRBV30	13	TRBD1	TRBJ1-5	CAWSLTGNQPQHF	TGTGCCTGGAGTTTGACAGGGAATCAGCCCCAGCATTTT
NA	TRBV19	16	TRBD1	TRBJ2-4	CASSILGTGTRNIQYF	TGTGCCAGTAGTATTTTAGGGACAGGGACAAGAAACATTCAGTACTTC
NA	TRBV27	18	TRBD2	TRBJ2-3	CASSLGTSGRRRADTQYF	TGTGCCAGCAGTTTGGGGACTAGCGGGAGGAGGAGGGCAGATACGCAGTATTTT
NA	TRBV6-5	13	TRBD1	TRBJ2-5	CASRGQGGETQYF	TGTGCCAGCAGAGGACAGGGCGGGGAGACCCAGTACTTC
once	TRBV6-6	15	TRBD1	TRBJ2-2	CASSYQGAGTGELFF	TGTGCCAGCAGTTATCAGGGGGCGGGCACCGGGGAGCTGTTTTTT
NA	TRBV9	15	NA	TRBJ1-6	CASSPRRGVNSPLHF	TGTGCCAGCAGCCCAAGGAGGGGAGTAAATTCACCCCTCCACTTT
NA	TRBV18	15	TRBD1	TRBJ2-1	CASSPGQGIVDEQFF	TGTGCCAGCTCACCTGGACAGGGTATCGTGGATGAGCAGTTCTTC
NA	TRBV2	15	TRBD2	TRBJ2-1	CASSVVAGGPVEQFF	TGTGCCAGCAGTGTCGTCGCGGGGGGGCCGGTTGAGCAGTTCTTC
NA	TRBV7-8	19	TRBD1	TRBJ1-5	CASSSYPPGGIGSNQPQHF	TGTGCCAGCAGCTCCTACCCGCCAGGGGGCATAGGTAGCAATCAGCCCCAGCATTTT
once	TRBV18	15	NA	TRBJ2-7	CASSPVWGEDYEQYF	TGTGCCAGCTCACCGGTTTGGGGAGAAGACTACGAGCAGTACTTC
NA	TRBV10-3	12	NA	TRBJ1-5	CAISPSNQPQHF	TGTGCCATCAGTCCATCCAATCAGCCCCAGCATTTT
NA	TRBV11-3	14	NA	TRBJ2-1	CASSSGGSRNEQFF	TGTGCCAGCAGCTCCGGGGGATCCCGGAATGAGCAGTTCTTC
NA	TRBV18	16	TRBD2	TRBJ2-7	CASSLQTSGGPYEQYF	TGTGCCAGCTCACTACAGACTAGCGGGGGACCTTACGAGCAGTACTTC
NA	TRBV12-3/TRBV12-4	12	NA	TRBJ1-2	CASSYDTYGYTF	TGTGCCAGCAGTTACGACACCTATGGCTACACCTTC
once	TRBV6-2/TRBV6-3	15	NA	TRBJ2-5	CASSYVGLAGETQYF	TGTGCCAGCAGTTACGTGGGACTGGCGGGAGAGACCCAGTACTTC
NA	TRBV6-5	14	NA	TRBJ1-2	CASSTRDFNYGYTF	TGTGCCAGCAGCACCCGGGATTTTAACTATGGCTACACCTTC
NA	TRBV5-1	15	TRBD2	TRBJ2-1	CASSSSGLAVNEQFF	TGCGCCAGCAGCTCCTCGGGACTAGCGGTAAATGAGCAGTTCTTC
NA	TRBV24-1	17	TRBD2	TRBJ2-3	CATSKPTSGRSTDTQYF	TGTGCCACCAGTAAACCTACTAGCGGGAGGAGTACAGATACGCAGTATTTT
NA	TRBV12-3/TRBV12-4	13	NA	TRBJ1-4	CASRKGAVEKLFF	TGTGCCAGCAGGAAAGGGGCCGTGGAAAAACTGTTTTTT
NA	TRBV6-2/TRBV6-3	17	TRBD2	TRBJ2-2	CASSYKSGGPLTGELFF	TGTGCCAGCAGTTACAAGAGCGGGGGCCCCCTCACCGGGGAGCTGTTTTTT
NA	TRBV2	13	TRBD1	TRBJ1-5	CASSSDRDQPQHF	TGTGCCAGCAGCTCCGACAGGGATCAGCCCCAGCATTTT
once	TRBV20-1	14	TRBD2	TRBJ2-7	CSASRSGSTHEQYF	TGCAGTGCTAGTCGTAGCGGGAGTACTCACGAGCAGTACTTC
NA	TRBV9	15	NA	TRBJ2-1	CASGPRIAAVNEQFF	TGTGCCAGCGGCCCCCGGATAGCGGCGGTTAATGAGCAGTTCTTC
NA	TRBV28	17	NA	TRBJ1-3	CASSLWAPGGKGNTIYF	TGTGCCAGCAGTTTATGGGCCCCTGGGGGGAAGGGAAACACCATATATTTT